This passage covers 10 T cell receptor beta chains from one sample sequenced in a study of molecular identifiers for immune sequencing clone quantification. TCRdb itself ran the PCR reads through MiXCR, one entry per CDR3 protein. This repertoire shows about 320,000 distinct CDR3 sequences, 24% found once; its top ten account for about 0.71%. Sequencing was carried out using naive CD8+ T cells from blood, with Jurkat cell RNA spiked in. Documented subset: FACS-sorted CD8+CD4-CCR7+CD45RA+ naive T cells. Source of these receptors: a human donor in good health. Some libraries in this study had Jurkat cell RNA spiked in.

This clonotype was observed many times. The chain links TRBV7-9 to TRBJ2-3, with a tentative D call TRBD2 (7 bases). CDR1 is SEHNR and CDR2 is FQNEAQ in the germline V gene (reference sequence). The CDR3 has 13 residues. The germline V and J ends were trimmed by 5 bases and 3 bases, with 9 bases remaining between them. The CDR3, as DNA: TGTGCCAGCAGCGGGGGGGCAACAGATACGCAGTATTTT. This codes for CASSGGATDTQYF.

This clonotype was counted many times. The chain is built from TRBV5-6 and TRBJ1-2; possibly TRBD1 for D (5 bases). The CDR3 is made up of 16 amino acids. V lost 2 bases to trimming and J lost 3 bases, with 17 bases between them. Germline CDR1 reads SGHDT; CDR2 reads YYEEEE. The CDR3 reads CASSLLGEDPYYGYTF. CDR3 nucleotides: TGTGCCAGCAGCTTACTAGGGGAGGATCCCTACTATGGCTACACCTTC. The variable domain in full, with the rest retrieved from reference TRBV5-6 and TRBJ1-2, is DAGVTQSPTHLIKTRGQQVTLRCSPKSGHDTVSWYQQALGQGPQFIFQYYEEEERQRGNFPDRFSGHQFPNYSSELNVNALLLGDSALYLCASSLLGEDPYYGYTFGSGTRLTVV.

This clonotype was counted only a few times. The V call is TRBV19, the J call TRBJ1-3; D is undetermined. V lost 11 bases, J lost 2 bases, and 7 bases lay in between. There are 11 residues in the CDR3. Germline V lookup: CDR1 LNHDA, CDR2 SQIVND (reference sequence). CDR3 nucleotides: TGTGCCGGAGTTACTGGAAACACCATATATTTT. It translates to CAGVTGNTIYF.

About this clonotype: A much larger clone differs by one base, so this may be a read error. The chain carries TRBV29-1 and TRBJ1-1; D is possibly TRBD1 (6 bases). CDR1 is SQVTM and CDR2 is ANQGSEA in the germline V gene. The length of the CDR3 is 15 residues. The DNA for the CDR3 is TGCAGCGTGACGGGACACCCCTCCCTGAGCACTGAAGCTCTCTTT. It encodes CSVTGHPSLSTEALF.

This clonotype was found a few times. V gene TRBV19 combines with J gene TRBJ1-2; tentatively, D is TRBD1 (5 bases). The length of the CDR3 is 12 residues. Germline V gene lookup returns CDR1 LNHDA and CDR2 SQIVND (reference sequence). Deletions cut 6 bases from V and 2 bases from J, with 7 bases between. CDR3 sequence reads: CASRAGNYGYTF. CDR3 in DNA: TGTGCCAGTAGAGCAGGGAACTATGGCTACACCTTC. Together with reference TRBV19 and TRBJ1-2, the CDR3 gives the full variable domain: DGGITQSPKYLFRKEGQNVTLSCEQNLNHDAMYWYRQDPGQGLRLIYYSQIVNDFQKGDIAEGYSVSREKKESFPLTVTSAQKNPTAFYLCASRAGNYGYTFGSGTRLTVV.

This sequence joins TRBV29-1 and TRBJ2-2; 7 bases fit TRBD1. V dropped 6 bases and J dropped 5; count of bases not matched to a gene: 3. CDR1 is SQVTM, CDR2 ANQGSEA, per germline. The CDR3 runs 12 residues. The CDR3: CSVIQGTGELFF. The CDR3 DNA reads as TGCAGCGTAATACAGGGGACCGGGGAGCTGTTTTTT.

Comment on this clonotype: A read error may explain this, as a much larger clone is one base away. The rearrangement uses TRBV29-1 and TRBJ1-1, with a possible D match to TRBD1 (6 bases). CDR3 size: 11 residues. The germline CDR1 and CDR2 sequences are SQVTM and ANQGSEA. CDR3 coding DNA: TGCAGCGCCCTACAGGGCCCTGACGCTTTCTTT. Amino acids: CSALQGPDAFF.

This clonotype was detected only a few times. This chain joins TRBV30 and TRBJ2-1; D not resolved. Trimming pared 0 bases from V and 5 bases from J, leaving 5 bases between. The CDR3 has 12 amino acids. Per the germline V gene, CDR1 is GTSNPN and CDR2 is SVGIG (reference sequence). In DNA form, the CDR3 reads TGTGCCTGGAGTGTCCGGGACAATGAGCAGTTCTTC. This sequence encodes CAWSVRDNEQFF.

Many counts were recorded for this clonotype. V gene TRBV6-2 or TRBV6-3 combines with J gene TRBJ2-4; no firm D call. The germline V gene has CDR1 MNHEY and CDR2 SVGEGT. Trimming cost V 5 bases and J 0 bases, with 5 bases left between them. The length of the CDR3 is 13 residues. DNA for the CDR3: TGTGCCAGCAGTATCCGAGCCAAAAACATTCAGTACTTC. Translation gives CASSIRAKNIQYF.

In the case of this clonotype: At one of its ends the junction is not consistent with the germline gene, which may arise from a read error. This chain uses TRBV28 with TRBJ2-5, with D possibly being TRBD2 (6 bases). Germline CDR1 and CDR2: MDHEN and SYDVKM. The CDR3 has 14 residues. The CDR3 loop is CASSSRDFEEAQYF. CDR3 nucleotide sequence: TGTGCCAGCAGTTCCCGGGACTTTGAAGAGGCCCAGTACTTC.